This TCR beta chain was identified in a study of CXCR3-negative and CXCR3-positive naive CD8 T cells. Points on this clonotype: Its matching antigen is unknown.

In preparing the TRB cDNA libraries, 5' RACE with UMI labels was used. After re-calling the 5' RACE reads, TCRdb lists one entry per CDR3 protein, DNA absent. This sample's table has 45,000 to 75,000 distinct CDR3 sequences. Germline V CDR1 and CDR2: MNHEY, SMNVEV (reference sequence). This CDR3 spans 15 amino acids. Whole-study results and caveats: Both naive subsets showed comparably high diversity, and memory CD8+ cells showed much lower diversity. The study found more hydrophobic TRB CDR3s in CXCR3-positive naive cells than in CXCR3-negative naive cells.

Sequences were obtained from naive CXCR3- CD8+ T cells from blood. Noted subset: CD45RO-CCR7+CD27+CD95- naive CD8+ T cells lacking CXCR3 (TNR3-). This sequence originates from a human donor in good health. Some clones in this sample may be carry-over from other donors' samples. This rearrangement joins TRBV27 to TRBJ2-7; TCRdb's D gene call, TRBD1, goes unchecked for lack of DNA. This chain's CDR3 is CASSLGSGQGYEQYF.